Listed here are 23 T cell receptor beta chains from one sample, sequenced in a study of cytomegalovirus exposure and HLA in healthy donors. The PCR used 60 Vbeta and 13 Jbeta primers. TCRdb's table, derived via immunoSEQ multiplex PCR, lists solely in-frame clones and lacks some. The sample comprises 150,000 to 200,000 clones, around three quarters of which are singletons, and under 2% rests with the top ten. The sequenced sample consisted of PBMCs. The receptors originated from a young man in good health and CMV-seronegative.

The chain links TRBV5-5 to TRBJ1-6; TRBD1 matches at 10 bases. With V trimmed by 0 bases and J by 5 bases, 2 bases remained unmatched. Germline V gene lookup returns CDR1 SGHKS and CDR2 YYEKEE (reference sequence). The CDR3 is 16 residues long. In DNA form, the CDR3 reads TGTGCCAGCAGCTTGGTAGGGACAGGGGATAATTCACCCCTCCACTTT. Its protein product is CASSLVGTGDNSPLHF.

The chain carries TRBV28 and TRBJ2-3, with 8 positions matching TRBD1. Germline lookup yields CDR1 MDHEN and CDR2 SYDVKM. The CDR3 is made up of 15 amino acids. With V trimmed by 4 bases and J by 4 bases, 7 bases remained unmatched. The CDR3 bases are TGTGCCAGCAGTTCCACGGACAGGGTGGCAGATACGCAGTATTTT. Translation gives CASSSTDRVADTQYF.

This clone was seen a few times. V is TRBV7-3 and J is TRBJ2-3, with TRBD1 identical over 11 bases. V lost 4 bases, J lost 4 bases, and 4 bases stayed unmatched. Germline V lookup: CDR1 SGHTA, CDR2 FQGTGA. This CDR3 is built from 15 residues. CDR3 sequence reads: CASSWWTGGADTQYF. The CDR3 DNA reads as TGTGCCAGCAGCTGGTGGACAGGGGGCGCAGATACGCAGTATTTT.

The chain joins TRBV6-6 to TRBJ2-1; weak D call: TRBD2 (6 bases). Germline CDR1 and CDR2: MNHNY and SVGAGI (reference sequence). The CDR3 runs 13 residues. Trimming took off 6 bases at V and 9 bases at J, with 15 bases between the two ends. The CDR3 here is CASSTTGVLEQFF. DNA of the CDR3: TGTGCCAGCAGCACTACGGGGGTACTTGAGCAGTTCTTC.

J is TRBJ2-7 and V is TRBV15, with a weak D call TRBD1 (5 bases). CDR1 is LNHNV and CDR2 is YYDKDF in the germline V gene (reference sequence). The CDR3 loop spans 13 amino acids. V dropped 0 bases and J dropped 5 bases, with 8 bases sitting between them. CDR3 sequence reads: CATSRDQGDEQYF. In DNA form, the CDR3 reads TGTGCCACCAGCAGAGACCAGGGTGACGAGCAGTACTTC.

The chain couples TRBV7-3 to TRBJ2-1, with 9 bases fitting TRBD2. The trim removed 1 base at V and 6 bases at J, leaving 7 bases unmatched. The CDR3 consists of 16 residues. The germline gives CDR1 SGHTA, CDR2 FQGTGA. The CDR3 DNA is TGTGCCAGCAGCTTAATTGGGACTAGCATTGGCAATGAGCAGTTCTTC. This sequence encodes CASSLIGTSIGNEQFF.

In DNA, the CDR3 is TGCGCCAGCAGCGCCGGGACTAGCGGGAGGGCGAAGACCCAGTACTTC. Amino acids: CASSAGTSGRAKTQYF. V and J are TRBV5-1 and TRBJ2-5; 16 nucleotides line up with TRBD2. Trimming took 4 bases from V and 6 from J; bases not matched to a gene: 6. The germline V gene encodes CDR1 SGHRS and CDR2 YFSETQ. The CDR3 runs 16 residues.

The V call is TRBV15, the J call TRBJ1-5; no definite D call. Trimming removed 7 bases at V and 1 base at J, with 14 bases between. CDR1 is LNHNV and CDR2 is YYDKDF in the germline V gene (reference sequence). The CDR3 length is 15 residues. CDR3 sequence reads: CATILSGGSNQPQHF. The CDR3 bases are TGTGCCACCATACTTAGTGGCGGGAGCAATCAGCCCCAGCATTTT.

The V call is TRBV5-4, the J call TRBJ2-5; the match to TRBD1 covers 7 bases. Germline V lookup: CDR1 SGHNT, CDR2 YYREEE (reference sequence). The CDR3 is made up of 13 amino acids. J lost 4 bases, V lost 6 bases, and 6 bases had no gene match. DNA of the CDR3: TGTGCCAGCACCCTACAGGGGACAGAGACCCAGTACTTC. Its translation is CASTLQGTETQYF. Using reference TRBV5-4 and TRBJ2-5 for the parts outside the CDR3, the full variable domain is ETGVTQSPTHLIKTRGQQVTLRCSSQSGHNTVSWYQQALGQGPQFIFQYYREEENGRGNFPPRFSGLQFPNYSSELNVNALELDDSALYLCASTLQGTETQYFGPGTRLLVL.

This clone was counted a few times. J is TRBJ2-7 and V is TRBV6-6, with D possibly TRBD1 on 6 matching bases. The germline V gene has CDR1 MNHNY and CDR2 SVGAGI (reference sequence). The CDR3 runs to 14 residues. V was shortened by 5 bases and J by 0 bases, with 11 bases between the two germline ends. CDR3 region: CASSRTASSYEQYF. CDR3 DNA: TGTGCCAGCAGTCGGACAGCGAGCTCCTACGAGCAGTACTTC.

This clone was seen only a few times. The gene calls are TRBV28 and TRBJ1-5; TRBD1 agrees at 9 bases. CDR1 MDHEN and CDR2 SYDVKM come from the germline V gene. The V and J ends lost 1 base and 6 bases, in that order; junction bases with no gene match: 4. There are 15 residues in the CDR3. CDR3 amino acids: CASSLSGTGIQPQHF. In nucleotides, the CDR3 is TGTGCCAGCAGTTTATCCGGGACAGGGATTCAGCCCCAGCATTTT.

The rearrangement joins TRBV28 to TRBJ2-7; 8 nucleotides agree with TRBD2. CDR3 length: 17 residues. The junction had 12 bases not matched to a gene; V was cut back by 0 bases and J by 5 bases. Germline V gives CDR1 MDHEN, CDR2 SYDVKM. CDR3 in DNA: TGTGCCAGCAGTTTATGGGCGGTAGCGGGAATGTGGGACGAGCAGTACTTC. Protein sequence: CASSLWAVAGMWDEQYF.

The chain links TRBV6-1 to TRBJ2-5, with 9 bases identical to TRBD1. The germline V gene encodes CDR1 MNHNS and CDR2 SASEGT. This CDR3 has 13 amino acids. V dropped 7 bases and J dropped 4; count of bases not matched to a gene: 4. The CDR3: CASKQGAPETQYF. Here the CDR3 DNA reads TGTGCCAGCAAACAGGGGGCACCAGAGACCCAGTACTTC.

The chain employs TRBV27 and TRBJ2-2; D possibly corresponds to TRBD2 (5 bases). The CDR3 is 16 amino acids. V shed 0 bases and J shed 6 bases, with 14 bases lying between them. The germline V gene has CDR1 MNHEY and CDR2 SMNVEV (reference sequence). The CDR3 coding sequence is TGTGCCAGCAGTTTATCGGTTCTAGCAGAGTCCGGGGAGCTGTTTTTT. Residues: CASSLSVLAESGELFF.

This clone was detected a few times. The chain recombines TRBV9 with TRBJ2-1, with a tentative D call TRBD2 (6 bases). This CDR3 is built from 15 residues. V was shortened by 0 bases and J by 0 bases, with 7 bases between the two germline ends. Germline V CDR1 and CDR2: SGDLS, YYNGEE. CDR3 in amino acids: CASSVVAVSYNEQFF. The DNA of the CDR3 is TGTGCCAGCAGCGTAGTAGCGGTCTCCTACAATGAGCAGTTCTTC.

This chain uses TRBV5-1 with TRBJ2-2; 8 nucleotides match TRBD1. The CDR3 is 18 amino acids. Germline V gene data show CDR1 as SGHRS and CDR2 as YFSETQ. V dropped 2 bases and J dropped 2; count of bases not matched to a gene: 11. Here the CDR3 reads CASSFGQGRISNTGELFF. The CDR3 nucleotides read TGCGCCAGCAGCTTCGGACAGGGCCGGATCTCAAACACCGGGGAGCTGTTTTTT.

This chain's CDR3 is CAIRGHEDSPLHF. In DNA form, the CDR3 reads TGTGCCATCAGGGGACATGAAGACTCACCCCTCCACTTT. This chain connects TRBV10-3 to TRBJ1-6, with D maybe TRBD1 (6 bases). Germline loops: CDR1 ENHRY, CDR2 SYGVKD. This CDR3 is 13 amino acids long. The V end lost 6 bases, the J end lost 10 bases, and 13 bases lay between the germline ends.

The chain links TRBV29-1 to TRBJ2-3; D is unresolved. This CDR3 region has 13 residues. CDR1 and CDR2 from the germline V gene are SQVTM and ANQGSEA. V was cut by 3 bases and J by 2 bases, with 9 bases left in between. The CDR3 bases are TGCAGCGTTGATGCGCGGATCACAGATACGCAGTATTTT. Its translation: CSVDARITDTQYF.

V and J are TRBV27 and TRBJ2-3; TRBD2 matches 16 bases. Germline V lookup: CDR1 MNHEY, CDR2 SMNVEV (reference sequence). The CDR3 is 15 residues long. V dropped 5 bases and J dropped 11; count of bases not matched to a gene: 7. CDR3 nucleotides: TGTGCCAGCAGTCTCGGGACTAGCGGGAGGGTGGGGCAGTATTTT. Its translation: CASSLGTSGRVGQYF.

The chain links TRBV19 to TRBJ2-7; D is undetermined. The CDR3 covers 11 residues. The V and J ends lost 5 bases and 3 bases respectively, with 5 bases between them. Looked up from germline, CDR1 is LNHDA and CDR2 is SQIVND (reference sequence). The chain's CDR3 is CASSSSYEQYF. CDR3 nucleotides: TGTGCCAGTAGTTCGAGCTACGAGCAGTACTTC. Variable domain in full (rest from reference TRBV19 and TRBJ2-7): DGGITQSPKYLFRKEGQNVTLSCEQNLNHDAMYWYRQDPGQGLRLIYYSQIVNDFQKGDIAEGYSVSREKKESFPLTVTSAQKNPTAFYLCASSSSYEQYFGPGTRLTVT.

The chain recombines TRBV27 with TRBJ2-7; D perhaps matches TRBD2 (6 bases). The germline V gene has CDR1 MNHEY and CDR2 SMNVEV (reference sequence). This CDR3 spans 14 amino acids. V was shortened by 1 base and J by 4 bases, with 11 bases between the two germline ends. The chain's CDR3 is CASSLFASGYEQYF. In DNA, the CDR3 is TGTGCCAGCAGTTTATTTGCCAGCGGGTACGAGCAGTACTTC.

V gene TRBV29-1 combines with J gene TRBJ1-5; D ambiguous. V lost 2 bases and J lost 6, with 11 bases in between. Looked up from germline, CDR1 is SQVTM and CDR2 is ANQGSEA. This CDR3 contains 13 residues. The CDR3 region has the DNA TGCAGCGTTGAACCGGGGAATGGTCAGCCCCAGCATTTT. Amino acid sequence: CSVEPGNGQPQHF.

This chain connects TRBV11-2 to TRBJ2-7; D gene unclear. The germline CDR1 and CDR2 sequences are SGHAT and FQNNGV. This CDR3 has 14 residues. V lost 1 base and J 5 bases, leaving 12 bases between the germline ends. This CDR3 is CASSLVSVNHEQYF. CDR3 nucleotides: TGTGCCAGCAGCTTAGTCTCAGTAAACCACGAGCAGTACTTC.